The present T cell receptor (beta chain) was sequenced within a study of blood T cell repertoires in COVID-19. Study at large: PBMCs, B-cell-depleted T cells, or T cells provided the cDNA or gDNA that made up the material.

Per the original methods: Cell counts per sample came from amplifying reference gene primers. TCRdb keeps only in-frame clones here, not all; method: immunoSEQ multiplex PCR. The V and J calls and the clone size are those of that table, but D and trimming were determined from the DNA. Altogether around 120,000 clones are present, around 83% being singletons, with the ten largest covering around a tenth. Per the germline V gene, CDR1 is SGHTA and CDR2 is FQGNSA. The CDR3 spans 15 residues. The germline V and J ends were trimmed by 1 base and 5 bases, with 12 bases remaining between them. Sequencing was carried out using peripheral blood. V usage is TRBV7-2 and J usage is TRBJ1-5, with D perhaps TRBD1 (5 bases). This TCR derives from a man in his forties with active or convalescent COVID-19. DNA of the CDR3: TGTGCCAGCAGCTTAGTCTTTACGACAGATCAGCCCCAGCATTTT. Its translation is CASSLVFTTDQPQHF. The variable domain in full, completed from reference TRBV7-2 and TRBJ1-5, reads GAGVSQSPSNKVTEKGKDVELRCDPISGHTALYWYRQSLGQGLEFLIYFQGNSAPDKSGLPSDRFSAERTGGSVSTLTIQRTQQEDSAVYLCASSLVFTTDQPQHFGDGTRLSIL.